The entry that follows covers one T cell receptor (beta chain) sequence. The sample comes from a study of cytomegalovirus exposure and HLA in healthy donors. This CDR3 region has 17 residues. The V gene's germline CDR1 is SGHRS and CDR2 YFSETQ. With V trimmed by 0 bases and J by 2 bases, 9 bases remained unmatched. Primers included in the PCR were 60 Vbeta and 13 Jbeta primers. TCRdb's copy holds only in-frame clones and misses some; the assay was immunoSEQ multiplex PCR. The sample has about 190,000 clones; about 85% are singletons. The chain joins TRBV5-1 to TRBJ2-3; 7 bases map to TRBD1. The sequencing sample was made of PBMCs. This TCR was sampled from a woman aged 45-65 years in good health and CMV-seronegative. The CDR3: CASSLGDSRFPTDTQYF. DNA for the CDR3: TGCGCCAGCAGCTTGGGGGACAGCCGATTTCCCACAGATACGCAGTATTTT.